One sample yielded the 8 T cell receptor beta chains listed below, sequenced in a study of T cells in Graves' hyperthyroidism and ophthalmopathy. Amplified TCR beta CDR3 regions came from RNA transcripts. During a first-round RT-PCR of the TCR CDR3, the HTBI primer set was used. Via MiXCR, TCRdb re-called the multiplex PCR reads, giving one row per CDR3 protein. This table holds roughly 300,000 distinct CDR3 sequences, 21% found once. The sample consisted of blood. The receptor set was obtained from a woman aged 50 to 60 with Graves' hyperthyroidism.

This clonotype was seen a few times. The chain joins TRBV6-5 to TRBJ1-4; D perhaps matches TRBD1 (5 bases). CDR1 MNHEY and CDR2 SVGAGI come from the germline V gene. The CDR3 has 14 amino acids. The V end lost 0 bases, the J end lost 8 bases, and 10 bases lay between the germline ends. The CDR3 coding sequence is TGTGCCAGCAGTTACTCGGCAGGGAACGAAAAACTGTTTTTT. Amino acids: CASSYSAGNEKLFF.

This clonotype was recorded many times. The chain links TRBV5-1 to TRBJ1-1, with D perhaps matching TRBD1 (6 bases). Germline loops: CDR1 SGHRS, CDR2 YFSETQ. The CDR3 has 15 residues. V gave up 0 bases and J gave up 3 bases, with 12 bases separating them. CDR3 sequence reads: CASSLGTGIYTEAFF. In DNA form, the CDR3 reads TGCGCCAGCAGCTTGGGTACAGGGATATACACTGAAGCTTTCTTT.

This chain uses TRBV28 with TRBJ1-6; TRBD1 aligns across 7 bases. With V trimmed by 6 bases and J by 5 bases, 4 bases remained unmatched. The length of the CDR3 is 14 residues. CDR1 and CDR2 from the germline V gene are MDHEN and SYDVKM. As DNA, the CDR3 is TGTGCCAGCAGACCCGGACAGGATAATTCACCCCTCCACTTT. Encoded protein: CASRPGQDNSPLHF.

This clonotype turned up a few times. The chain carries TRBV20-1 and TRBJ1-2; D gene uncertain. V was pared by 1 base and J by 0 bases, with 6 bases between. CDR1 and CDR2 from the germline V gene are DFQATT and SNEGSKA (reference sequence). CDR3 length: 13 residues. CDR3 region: CSARVVSNYGYTF. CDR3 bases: TGCAGTGCTAGAGTGGTCTCTAACTATGGCTACACCTTC.

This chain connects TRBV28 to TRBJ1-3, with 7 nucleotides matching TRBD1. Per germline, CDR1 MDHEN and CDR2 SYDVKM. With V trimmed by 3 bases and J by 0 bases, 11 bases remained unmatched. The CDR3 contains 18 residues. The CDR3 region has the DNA TGTGCCAGCAGTTTGTTCGGCGAGGGGACAGACTCTGGAAACACCATATATTTT. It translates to CASSLFGEGTDSGNTIYF.

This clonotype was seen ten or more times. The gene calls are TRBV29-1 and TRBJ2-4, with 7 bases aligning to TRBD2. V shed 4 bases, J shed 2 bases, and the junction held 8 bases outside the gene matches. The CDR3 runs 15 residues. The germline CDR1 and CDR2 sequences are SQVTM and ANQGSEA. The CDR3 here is CSVVPLSGSKNIQYF. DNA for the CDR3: TGCAGCGTTGTTCCCCTTAGCGGGTCCAAAAACATTCAGTACTTC.

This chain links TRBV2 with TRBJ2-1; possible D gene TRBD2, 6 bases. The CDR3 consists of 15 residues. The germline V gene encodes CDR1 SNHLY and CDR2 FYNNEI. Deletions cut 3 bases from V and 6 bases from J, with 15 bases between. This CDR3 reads CASSETRHPPNEQFF. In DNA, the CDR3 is TGTGCCAGCAGTGAGACTAGGCATCCGCCCAATGAGCAGTTCTTC. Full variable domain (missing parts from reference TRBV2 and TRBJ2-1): EPEVTQTPSHQVTQMGQEVILRCVPISNHLYFYWYRQILGQKVEFLVSFYNNEISEKSEIFDDQFSVERPDGSNFTLKIRSTKLEDSAMYFCASSETRHPPNEQFFGPGTRLTVL.

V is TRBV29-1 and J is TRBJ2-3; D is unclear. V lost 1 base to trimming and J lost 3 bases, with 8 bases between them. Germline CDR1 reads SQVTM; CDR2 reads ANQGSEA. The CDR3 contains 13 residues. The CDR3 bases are TGCAGCGTTGAAGGCAGGTTAACAGATACGCAGTATTTT. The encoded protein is CSVEGRLTDTQYF.